The 20 T cell receptor beta chains below all came from one sample that was sequenced in a study of CD8 T cells in Susac syndrome. Random hexamers were used to reverse transcribe about 0.5 to 1 ug of RNA. TCRdb passed the immunoSEQ multiplex PCR reads through MiXCR, listing each CDR3 protein once. Of 180,000 or so distinct CDR3 sequences in the sample, around 94% are singletons; the top ten hold 0.14%. Source material: CD4+ T cells from PBMCs. Receptors originate from a human donor in good health.

The chain joins TRBV4-3 to TRBJ1-2; the D gene is possibly TRBD1 (5 bases). Germline CDR1 reads LGHNA; CDR2 reads YSLEER. The CDR3 spans 14 residues. Trimming stripped 4 bases from V and 3 bases from J, with 12 bases between. This CDR3 reads CASSPQDIHYGYTF. CDR3 nucleotide sequence: TGCGCCAGCAGCCCTCAGGACATACACTATGGCTACACCTTC.

The chain uses TRBV29-1 and TRBJ2-3; D remains unclear. This CDR3 contains 12 residues. Trimming stripped 8 bases from V and 1 base from J, with 10 bases between. Germline CDR1 reads SQVTM; CDR2 reads ANQGSEA. The CDR3, as DNA: TGCAGCTCCGACCACGGCACAGATACGCAGTATTTT. Its translation: CSSDHGTDTQYF.

V is TRBV3-1 and J is TRBJ2-5; D gene uncertain. The CDR3 is 14 amino acids. The V gene's germline CDR1 is LGHDT and CDR2 YNNKEL (reference sequence). Trimming removed 2 bases at V and 2 bases at J, with 9 bases between. The CDR3 region has the DNA TGTGCCAGCAGCCAACCGGGCATTCAAGAGACCCAGTACTTC. Protein: CASSQPGIQETQYF.

This chain's CDR3 is CSASLGVDSNQPQHF. DNA of the CDR3: TGCAGTGCTAGTCTGGGGGTTGATAGCAATCAGCCCCAGCATTTT. J is TRBJ1-5 and V is TRBV20-1, with TRBD1 as a possible D gene (5 bases). Germline-derived CDR1 and CDR2 are DFQATT and SNEGSKA (reference sequence). The CDR3 contains 15 residues. V lost 3 bases and J lost 0, with 12 bases in between.

This chain uses TRBV15 with TRBJ2-1; possible D gene TRBD2, 5 bases. Germline CDR1 is LNHNV and CDR2 is YYDKDF (reference sequence). With 9 bases removed from V and 4 bases from J, the gap between germline ends came to 16 bases. The CDR3 sequence is 14 residues long. CDR3 nucleotides: TGTGCCACGTCCTCCCGGCGGGCATACAATGAGCAGTTCTTC. The encoded protein is CATSSRRAYNEQFF.

The chain has TRBV7-6 and TRBJ2-5, with 8 bases fitting TRBD2. The J segment lost 6 bases and the V segment lost 7 bases, leaving 10 bases of the junction unmatched. The CDR3 runs 14 residues. CDR1 is SGHVS, CDR2 FNYEAQ, per germline. In DNA form, the CDR3 reads TGTGCCAGCACCAGGAGCGGGGGCGATCAGACCCAGTACTTC. Its protein is CASTRSGGDQTQYF.

The chain recombines TRBV3-1 with TRBJ2-7; D is perhaps TRBD1 or TRBD2 (6 bases each). The CDR3 consists of 16 residues. V shed 3 bases and J shed 6 bases, with 21 bases lying between them. The germline V gene encodes CDR1 LGHDT and CDR2 YNNKEL (reference sequence). The CDR3 sequence is CASSQMVGGVGVEQYF. The CDR3 DNA reads TGTGCCAGCAGCCAGATGGTCGGGGGCGTCGGAGTCGAGCAGTACTTC.

V and J are TRBV29-1 and TRBJ1-5; no definite D call. V was cut by 2 bases and J by 3 bases, with 8 bases left in between. The CDR3 extends over 13 amino acids. Germline V gene data show CDR1 as SQVTM and CDR2 as ANQGSEA. The CDR3: CSVETGNNQPQHF. CDR3 sequence (DNA): TGCAGCGTTGAAACGGGGAACAATCAGCCCCAGCATTTT.

V and J are TRBV30 and TRBJ2-3; no reliable D call. Germline V gene sequence: CDR1 GTSNPN, CDR2 SVGIG (reference sequence). This CDR3 has 11 residues. V was clipped by 2 bases and J by 6 bases, with 6 bases between them. The CDR3 sequence: CAWSLSDTQYF. In DNA, the CDR3 is TGTGCCTGGAGTTTGTCGGATACGCAGTATTTT.

J is TRBJ2-1 and V is TRBV7-9, with unresolved D. The CDR3 is made up of 15 amino acids. The V end was cut by 1 base, the J end by 0 bases, with 7 bases between. Germline CDR1 and CDR2: SEHNR and FQNEAQ (reference sequence). The CDR3 bases are TGTGCCAGCAGCTTAGTCAAGAGCTCCTACAATGAGCAGTTCTTC. Protein: CASSLVKSSYNEQFF.

This chain connects TRBV24-1 to TRBJ2-5; 11 bases fit TRBD2. Germline assignment: CDR1 KGHDR and CDR2 SFDVKD. CDR3 length: 14 residues. The V and J ends lost 10 bases and 2 bases, in that order; junction bases with no gene match: 5. CDR3 bases: TGTGCCACTCGACCTAGCGGGGGGCAAGAGACCCAGTACTTC. Protein product: CATRPSGGQETQYF.

The V call is TRBV12-3 or TRBV12-4, the J call TRBJ2-7; maybe TRBD2 (7 bases). The CDR3 length is 15 residues. V was pared by 5 bases and J by 2 bases, with 16 bases between. The CDR3 spells CASSPNGGLAYEQYF. The CDR3 bases are TGTGCCAGCAGTCCTAACGGGGGGCTAGCCTACGAGCAGTACTTC.

The V gene is TRBV19, the J gene TRBJ2-5; 9 bases match TRBD1. V was pared by 6 bases and J by 5 bases, with 7 bases of the junction left unmatched. Per the germline V gene, CDR1 is LNHDA and CDR2 is SQIVND (reference sequence). The CDR3 has 14 amino acids. In DNA, the CDR3 is TGTGCCAGTAGCCGGGACAGGGAAATGGAGACCCAGTACTTC. Amino acids: CASSRDREMETQYF.

The table lists this clonotype with a count of one. V usage is TRBV23-1 and J usage is TRBJ1-5, with 12 bases that match TRBD1. TRBV23-1 is classed as an ORF, of uncertain function. With V trimmed by 0 bases and J by 5 bases, 2 bases remained unmatched. The CDR3 sequence is 16 residues long. The CDR3 DNA reads as TGCGCCAGCAGTCAATCGTGGGACAGGGGGCATCAGCCCCAGCATTTT. This translates into CASSQSWDRGHQPQHF.

V usage is TRBV30 and J usage is TRBJ2-7; D might be TRBD1 (6 bases). The CDR3 is 12 residues long. V was shortened by 2 bases and J by 7 bases, with 12 bases between the two germline ends. Germline loops: CDR1 GTSNPN, CDR2 SVGIG (reference sequence). The DNA of the CDR3 is TGTGCCTGGAGTTCCAACAGGGTAGAGCAGTACTTC. Protein product: CAWSSNRVEQYF.

V is TRBV5-1 and J is TRBJ2-5, with 7 nucleotides matching TRBD2. Germline V gene data show CDR1 as SGHRS and CDR2 as YFSETQ. The CDR3 loop spans 15 amino acids. V was pared by 3 bases and J by 7 bases, with 12 bases of the junction left unmatched. The CDR3 coding sequence is TGCGCCAGCAGCTCCGCACTAGCGTCCGGCGGGACCCAGTACTTC. Translation: CASSSALASGGTQYF. Looking up the rest from reference TRBV5-1 and TRBJ2-5 gives the full variable domain: KAGVTQTPRYLIKTRGQQVTLSCSPISGHRSVSWYQQTPGQGLQFLFEYFSETQRNKGNFPGRFSGRQFSNSRSEMNVSTLELGDSALYLCASSSALASGGTQYFGPGTRLLVL.

This chain uses TRBV18 with TRBJ1-2; D possibly corresponds to TRBD1 (5 bases). Looked up from germline, CDR1 is KGHSH and CDR2 is LQKENI. This CDR3 has 14 residues. The V end lost 0 bases, the J end lost 3 bases, and 8 bases lay between the germline ends. CDR3 sequence (DNA): TGTGCCAGCTCACCACCGTCGGGGGACTATGGCTACACCTTC. Protein product: CASSPPSGDYGYTF.

The chain joins TRBV20-1 to TRBJ1-2; 7 nucleotides agree with TRBD1. Germline CDR1 is DFQATT and CDR2 is SNEGSKA (reference sequence). V lost 2 bases and J lost 2; bases outside the gene matches: 2. The CDR3 sequence is 13 residues long. The CDR3 is CSARRDSNYGYTF. CDR3 nucleotides: TGCAGTGCTAGAAGGGACAGCAACTATGGCTACACCTTC.

The rearrangement uses TRBV24-1 and TRBJ2-6, with D tentatively TRBD1 (5 bases). The CDR3 is 15 amino acids. With 9 bases removed from V and 0 bases from J, the gap between germline ends came to 11 bases. The germline V gene encodes CDR1 KGHDR and CDR2 SFDVKD. The DNA for the CDR3 is TGTGCCACCGGGGCCAGCAGCTCTGGGGCCAACGTCCTGACTTTC. It codes for CATGASSSGANVLTF.

The chain has TRBV7-2 and TRBJ2-3, with D perhaps TRBD1 or TRBD2 (5 bases each). The CDR3 loop spans 16 amino acids. V lost 5 bases to trimming and J lost 4 bases, with 19 bases between them. CDR1 and CDR2 from the germline V gene are SGHTA and FQGNSA. CDR3 DNA: TGTGCCAGCAGCCCAACTGGGGCCTTGGGGGCAGATACGCAGTATTTT. This codes for CASSPTGALGADTQYF.